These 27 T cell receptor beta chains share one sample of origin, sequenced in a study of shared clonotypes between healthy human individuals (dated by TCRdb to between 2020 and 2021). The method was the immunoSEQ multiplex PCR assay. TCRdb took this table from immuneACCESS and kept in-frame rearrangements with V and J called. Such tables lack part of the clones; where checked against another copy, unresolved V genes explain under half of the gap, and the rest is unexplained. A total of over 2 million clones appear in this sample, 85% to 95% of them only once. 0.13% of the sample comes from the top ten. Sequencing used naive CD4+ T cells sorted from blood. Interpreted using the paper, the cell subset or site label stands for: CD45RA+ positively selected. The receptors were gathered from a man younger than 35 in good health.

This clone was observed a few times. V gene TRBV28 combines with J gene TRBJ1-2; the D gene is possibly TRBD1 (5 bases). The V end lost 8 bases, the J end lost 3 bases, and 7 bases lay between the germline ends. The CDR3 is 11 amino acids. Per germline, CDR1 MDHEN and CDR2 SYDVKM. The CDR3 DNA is TGTGCCAGCGGGACGTACTATGGCTACACCTTC. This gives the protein CASGTYYGYTF.

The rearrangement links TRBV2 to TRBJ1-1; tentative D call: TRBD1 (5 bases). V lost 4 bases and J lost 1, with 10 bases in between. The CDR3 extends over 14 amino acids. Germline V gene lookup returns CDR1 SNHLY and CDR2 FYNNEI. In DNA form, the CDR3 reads TGTGCCAGCAGTGGGGCAGGGAAGAACACTGAAGCTTTCTTT. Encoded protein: CASSGAGKNTEAFF.

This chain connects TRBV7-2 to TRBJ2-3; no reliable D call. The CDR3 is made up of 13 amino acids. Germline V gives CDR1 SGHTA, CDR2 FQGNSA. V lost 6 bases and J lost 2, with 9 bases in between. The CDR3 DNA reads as TGTGCCAGCAGGAGTCCCGCCACAGATACGCAGTATTTT. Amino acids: CASRSPATDTQYF. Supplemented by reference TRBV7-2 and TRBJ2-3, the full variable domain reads GAGVSQSPSNKVTEKGKDVELRCDPISGHTALYWYRQSLGQGLEFLIYFQGNSAPDKSGLPSDRFSAERTGGSVSTLTIQRTQQEDSAVYLCASRSPATDTQYFGPGTRLTVL.

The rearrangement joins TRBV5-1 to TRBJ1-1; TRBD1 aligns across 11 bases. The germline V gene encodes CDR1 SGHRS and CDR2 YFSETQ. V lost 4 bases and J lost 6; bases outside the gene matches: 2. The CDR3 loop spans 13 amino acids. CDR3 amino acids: CASSQGQGAEAFF. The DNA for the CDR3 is TGCGCCAGCAGCCAGGGACAGGGGGCTGAAGCTTTCTTT.

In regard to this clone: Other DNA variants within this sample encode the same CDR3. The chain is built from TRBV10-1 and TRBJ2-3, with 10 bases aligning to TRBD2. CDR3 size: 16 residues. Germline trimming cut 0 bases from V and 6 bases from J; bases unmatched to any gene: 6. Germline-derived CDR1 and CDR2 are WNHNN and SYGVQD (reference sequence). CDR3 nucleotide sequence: TGCGCCAGCAGTGAGTCGAGCGGGAGGGCCACGGATACGCAGTATTTT. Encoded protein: CASSESSGRATDTQYF.

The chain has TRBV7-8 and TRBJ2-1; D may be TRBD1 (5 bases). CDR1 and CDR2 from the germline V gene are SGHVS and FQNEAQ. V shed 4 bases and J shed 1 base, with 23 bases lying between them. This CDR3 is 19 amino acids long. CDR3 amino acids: CASSSPGFRALRSYNEQFF. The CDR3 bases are TGTGCCAGCAGCTCCCCAGGATTCAGGGCCCTTCGATCCTACAATGAGCAGTTCTTC.

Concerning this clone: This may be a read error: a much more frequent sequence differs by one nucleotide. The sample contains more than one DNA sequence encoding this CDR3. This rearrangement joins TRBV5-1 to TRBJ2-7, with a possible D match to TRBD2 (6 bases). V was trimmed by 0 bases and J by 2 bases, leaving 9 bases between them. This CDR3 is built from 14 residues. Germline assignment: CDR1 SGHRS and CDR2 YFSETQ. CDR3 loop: CASSLDGGTYEQYF. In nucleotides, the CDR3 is TGCGCCAGCAGCTTGGACGGGGGAACCTACGAGCAGTACTTC.

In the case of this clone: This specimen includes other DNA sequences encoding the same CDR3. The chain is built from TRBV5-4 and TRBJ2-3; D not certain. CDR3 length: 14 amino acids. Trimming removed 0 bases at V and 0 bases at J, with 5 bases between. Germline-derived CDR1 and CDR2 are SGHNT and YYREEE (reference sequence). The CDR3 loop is CASSLGSSTDTQYF. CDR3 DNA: TGTGCCAGCAGCTTGGGCAGTAGCACAGATACGCAGTATTTT.

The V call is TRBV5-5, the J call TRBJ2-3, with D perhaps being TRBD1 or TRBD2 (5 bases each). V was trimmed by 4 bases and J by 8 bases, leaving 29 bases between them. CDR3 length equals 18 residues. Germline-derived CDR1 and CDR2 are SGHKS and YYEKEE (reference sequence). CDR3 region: CASSQFSPGTGIVGTQYF. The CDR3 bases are TGTGCCAGCAGCCAGTTCTCCCCTGGGACCGGAATCGTGGGTACGCAGTATTTT.

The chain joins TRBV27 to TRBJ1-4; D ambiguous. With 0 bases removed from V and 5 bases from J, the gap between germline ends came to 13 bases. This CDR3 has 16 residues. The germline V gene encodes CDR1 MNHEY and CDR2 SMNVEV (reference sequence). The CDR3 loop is CASSLSGRSRNEKLFF. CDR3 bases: TGTGCCAGCAGTTTATCGGGCCGGAGCCGCAATGAAAAACTGTTTTTT.

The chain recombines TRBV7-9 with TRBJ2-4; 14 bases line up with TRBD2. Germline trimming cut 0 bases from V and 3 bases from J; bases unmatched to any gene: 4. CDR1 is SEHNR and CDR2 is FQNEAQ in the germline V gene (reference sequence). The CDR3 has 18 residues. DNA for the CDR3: TGTGCCAGCAGCTTAGCGACTAGCGGGAGGGTCAACAAAAACATTCAGTACTTC. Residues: CASSLATSGRVNKNIQYF. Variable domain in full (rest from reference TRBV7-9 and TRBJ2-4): DTGVSQNPRHKITKRGQNVTFRCDPISEHNRLYWYRQTLGQGPEFLTYFQNEAQLEKSRLLSDRFSAERPKGSFSTLEIQRTEQGDSAMYLCASSLATSGRVNKNIQYFGAGTRLSVL.

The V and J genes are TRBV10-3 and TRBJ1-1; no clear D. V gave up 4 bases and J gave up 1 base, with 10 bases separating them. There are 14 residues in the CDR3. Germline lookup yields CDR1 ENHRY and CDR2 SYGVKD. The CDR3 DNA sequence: TGTGCCATCAGTGTTGGAGACTGGAACACTGAAGCTTTCTTT. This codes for CAISVGDWNTEAFF.

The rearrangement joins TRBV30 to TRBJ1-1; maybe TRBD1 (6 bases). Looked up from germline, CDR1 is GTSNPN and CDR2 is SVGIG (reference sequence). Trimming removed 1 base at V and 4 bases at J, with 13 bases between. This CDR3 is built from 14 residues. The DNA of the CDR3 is TGTGCCTGGAGTGCGAGAACAGGGAGCACTGAAGCTTTCTTT. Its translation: CAWSARTGSTEAFF.

As DNA, the CDR3 is TGTGCCTGTAGAATCCGGGACAGGGGACCGAGCTCACCCCTCCACTTT. Translation: CACRIRDRGPSSPLHF. The J gene is TRBJ1-6, the V gene TRBV30, with 10 bases lining up with TRBD1. Per the germline V gene, CDR1 is GTSNPN and CDR2 is SVGIG (reference sequence). The CDR3 covers 16 residues. Germline trimming cut 6 bases from V and 10 bases from J; bases unmatched to any gene: 15.

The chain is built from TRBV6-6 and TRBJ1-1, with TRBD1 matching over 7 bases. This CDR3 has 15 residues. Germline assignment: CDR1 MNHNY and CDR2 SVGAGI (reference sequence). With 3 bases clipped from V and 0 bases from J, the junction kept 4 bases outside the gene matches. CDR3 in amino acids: CASSYLRGMNTEAFF. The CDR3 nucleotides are TGTGCCAGCAGTTATCTCAGGGGGATGAACACTGAAGCTTTCTTT.

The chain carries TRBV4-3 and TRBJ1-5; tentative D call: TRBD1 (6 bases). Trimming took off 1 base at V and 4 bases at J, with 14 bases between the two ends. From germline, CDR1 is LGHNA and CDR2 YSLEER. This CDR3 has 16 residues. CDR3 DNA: TGCGCCAGCAGCCAAGGGGCGGGGGCACCTAATCAGCCCCAGCATTTT. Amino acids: CASSQGAGAPNQPQHF.

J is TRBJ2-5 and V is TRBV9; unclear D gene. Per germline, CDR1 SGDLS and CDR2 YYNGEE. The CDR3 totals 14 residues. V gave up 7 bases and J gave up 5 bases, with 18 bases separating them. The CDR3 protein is CASAILGNPETQYF. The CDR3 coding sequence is TGTGCCAGCGCGATTTTGGGGAATCCGGAGACCCAGTACTTC.

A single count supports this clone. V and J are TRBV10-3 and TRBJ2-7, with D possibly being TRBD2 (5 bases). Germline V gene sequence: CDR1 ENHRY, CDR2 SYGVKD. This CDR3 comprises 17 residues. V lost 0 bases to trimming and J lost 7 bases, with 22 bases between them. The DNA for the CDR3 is TGTGCCATCAGTGAGTCGTTAGTGGCTACCGGGAAAGTGGAGCAGTACTTC. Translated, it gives CAISESLVATGKVEQYF.

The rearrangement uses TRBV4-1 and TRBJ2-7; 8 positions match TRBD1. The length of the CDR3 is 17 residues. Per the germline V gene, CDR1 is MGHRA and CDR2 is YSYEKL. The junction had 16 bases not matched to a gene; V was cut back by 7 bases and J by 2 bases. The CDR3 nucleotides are TGCGCCAGCACCCTGAAAGGGGGGACAGGAACCACCTACGAGCAGTACTTC. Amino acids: CASTLKGGTGTTYEQYF.

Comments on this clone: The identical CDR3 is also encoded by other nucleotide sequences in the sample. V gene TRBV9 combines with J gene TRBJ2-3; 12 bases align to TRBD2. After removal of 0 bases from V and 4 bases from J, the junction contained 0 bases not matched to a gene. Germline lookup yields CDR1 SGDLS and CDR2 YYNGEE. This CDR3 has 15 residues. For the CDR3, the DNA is TGTGCCAGCAGCGTAGCTAGCGGGGGGGCAGATACGCAGTATTTT. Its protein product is CASSVASGGADTQYF.

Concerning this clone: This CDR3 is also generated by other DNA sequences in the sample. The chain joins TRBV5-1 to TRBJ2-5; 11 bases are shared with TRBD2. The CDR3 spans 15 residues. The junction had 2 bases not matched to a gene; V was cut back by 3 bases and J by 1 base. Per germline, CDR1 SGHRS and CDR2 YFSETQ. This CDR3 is CASSSGTSGQETQYF. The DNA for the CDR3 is TGCGCCAGCAGCTCCGGGACTAGCGGCCAAGAGACCCAGTACTTC. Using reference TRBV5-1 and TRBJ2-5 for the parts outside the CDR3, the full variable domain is KAGVTQTPRYLIKTRGQQVTLSCSPISGHRSVSWYQQTPGQGLQFLFEYFSETQRNKGNFPGRFSGRQFSNSRSEMNVSTLELGDSALYLCASSSGTSGQETQYFGPGTRLLVL.

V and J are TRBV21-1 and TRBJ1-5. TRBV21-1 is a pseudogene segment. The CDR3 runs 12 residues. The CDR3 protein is CASSKAGQPQHF. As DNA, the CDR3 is TGTGCCAGCAGCAAAGCTGGTCAGCCCCAGCATTTT.

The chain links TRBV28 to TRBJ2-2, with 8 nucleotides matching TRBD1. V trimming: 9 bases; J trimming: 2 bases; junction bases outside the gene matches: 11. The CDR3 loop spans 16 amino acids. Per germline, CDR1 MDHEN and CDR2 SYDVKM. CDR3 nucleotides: TGTGCCAGTAAGCCTCAGGACAGGGTAAACACCGGGGAGCTGTTTTTT. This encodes CASKPQDRVNTGELFF.

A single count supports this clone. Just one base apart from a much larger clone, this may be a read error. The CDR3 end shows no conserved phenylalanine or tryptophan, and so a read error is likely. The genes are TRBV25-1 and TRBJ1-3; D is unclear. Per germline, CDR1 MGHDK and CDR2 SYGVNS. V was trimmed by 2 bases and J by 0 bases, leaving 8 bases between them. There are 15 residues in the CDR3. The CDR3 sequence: CASSEGGSSGNTIYS. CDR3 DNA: TGTGCCAGCAGTGAAGGCGGATCCTCTGGAAACACCATATATTCT.

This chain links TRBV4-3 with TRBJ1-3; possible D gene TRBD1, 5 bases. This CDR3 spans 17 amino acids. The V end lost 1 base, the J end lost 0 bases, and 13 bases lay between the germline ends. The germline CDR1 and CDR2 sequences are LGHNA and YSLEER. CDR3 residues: CASSQGRQISSGNTIYF. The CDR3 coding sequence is TGCGCCAGCAGCCAAGGTCGACAGATCAGCTCTGGAAACACCATATATTTT.

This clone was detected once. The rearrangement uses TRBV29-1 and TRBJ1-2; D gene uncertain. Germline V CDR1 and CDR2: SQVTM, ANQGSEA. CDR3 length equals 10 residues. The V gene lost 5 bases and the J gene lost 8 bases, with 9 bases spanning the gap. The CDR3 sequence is CSVTGGGYTF. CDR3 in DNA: TGCAGCGTTACCGGTGGCGGCTACACCTTC.

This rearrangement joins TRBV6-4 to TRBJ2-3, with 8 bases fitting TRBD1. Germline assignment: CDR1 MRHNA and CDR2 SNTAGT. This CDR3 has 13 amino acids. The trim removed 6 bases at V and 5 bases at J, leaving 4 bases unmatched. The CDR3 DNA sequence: TGTGCCAGCAGCCAGGGGGCAGGAGATACGCAGTATTTT. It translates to CASSQGAGDTQYF.